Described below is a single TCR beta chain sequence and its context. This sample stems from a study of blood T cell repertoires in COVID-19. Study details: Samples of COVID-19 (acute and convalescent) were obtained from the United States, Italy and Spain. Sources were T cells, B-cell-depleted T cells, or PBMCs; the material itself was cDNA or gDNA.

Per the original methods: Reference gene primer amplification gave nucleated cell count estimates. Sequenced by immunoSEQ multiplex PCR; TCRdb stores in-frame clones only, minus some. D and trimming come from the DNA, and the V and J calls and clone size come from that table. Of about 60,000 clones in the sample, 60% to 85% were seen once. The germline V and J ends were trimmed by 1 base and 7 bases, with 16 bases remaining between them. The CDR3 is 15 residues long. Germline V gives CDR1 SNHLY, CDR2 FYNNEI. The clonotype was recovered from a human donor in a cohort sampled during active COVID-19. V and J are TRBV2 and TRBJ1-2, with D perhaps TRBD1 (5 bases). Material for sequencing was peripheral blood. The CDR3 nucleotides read TGTGCCAGCAGTGAAGACGGGACTCCGTGGGCTGGCTACACCTTC. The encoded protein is CASSEDGTPWAGYTF.